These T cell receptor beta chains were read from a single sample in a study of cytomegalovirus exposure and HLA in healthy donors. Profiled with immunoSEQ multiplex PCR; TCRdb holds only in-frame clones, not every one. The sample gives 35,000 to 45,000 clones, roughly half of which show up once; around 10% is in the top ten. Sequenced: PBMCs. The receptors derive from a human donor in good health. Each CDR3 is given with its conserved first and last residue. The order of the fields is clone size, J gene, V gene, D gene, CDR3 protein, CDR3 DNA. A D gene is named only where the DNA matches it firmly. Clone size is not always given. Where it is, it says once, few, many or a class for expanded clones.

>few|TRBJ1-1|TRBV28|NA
CASSSQYTEAFF
TGTGCCAGCAGTTCGCAGTACACTGAAGCTTTCTTT
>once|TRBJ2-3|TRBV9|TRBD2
CASSVLLTSGGTDTQYF
TGTGCCAGCAGCGTACTCTTAACTAGCGGGGGCACAGATACGCAGTATTTT
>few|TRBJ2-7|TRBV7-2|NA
CASSLDRVYEQYF
TGTGCCAGCAGCTTAGACAGGGTCTACGAGCAGTACTTC
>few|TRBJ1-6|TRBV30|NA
CAWGGGGEPLHF
TGTGCCTGGGGGGGCGGGGGTGAGCCCCTCCACTTT
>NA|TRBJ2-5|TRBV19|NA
CASSIGRGRETQYF
TGTGCCAGTAGTATAGGGAGAGGGAGGGAGACCCAGTACTTC
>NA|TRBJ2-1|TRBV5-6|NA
CASSLGQYYNEQFF
TGTGCCAGCAGCTTGGGGCAGTACTACAATGAGCAGTTCTTC
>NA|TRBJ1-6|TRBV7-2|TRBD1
CASSLGTGDNSPLHF
TGTGCCAGCAGCTTAGGGACAGGGGATAATTCACCCCTCCACTTT
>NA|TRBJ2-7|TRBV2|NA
CASTSFGTSSSYEQYF
TGCGCCAGCACCAGCTTCGGGACTTCTAGCTCCTACGAGCAGTACTTC
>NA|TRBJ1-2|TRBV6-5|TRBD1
CASRGTGERGYTF
TGTGCCAGCAGGGGGACAGGGGAGCGTGGCTACACCTTC
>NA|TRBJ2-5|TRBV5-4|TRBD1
CASSFQGVLGETQYF
TGTGCCAGCAGCTTCCAGGGGGTCCTTGGAGAGACCCAGTACTTC
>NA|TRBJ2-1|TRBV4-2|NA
CASSQSGSPYNEQFF
TGTGCCAGCAGCCAATCGGGGTCGCCCTACAATGAGCAGTTCTTC
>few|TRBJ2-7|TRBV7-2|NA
CASSLSRIRGRTYEQYF
TGTGCCAGCAGCTTAAGTAGGATTCGAGGGCGGACCTACGAGCAGTACTTC
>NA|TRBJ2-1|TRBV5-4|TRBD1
CASSFPGTGGLDEQFF
TGTGCCAGCAGTTTTCCCGGGACAGGGGGCTTGGATGAGCAGTTCTTC
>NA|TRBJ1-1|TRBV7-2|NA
CASSYNGGNTEAFF
TGTGCCAGCAGCTACAACGGGGGGAACACTGAAGCTTTCTTT
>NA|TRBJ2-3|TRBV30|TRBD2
CAWSADLPPGLAGEPIFTDTQYF
TGTGCCTGGAGTGCCGACCTTCCGCCGGGACTAGCGGGAGAACCCATATTCACAGATACGCAGTATTTT
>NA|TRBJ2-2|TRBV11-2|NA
CASSLQGLNTGELFF
TGTGCCAGCAGCTTACAGGGGCTGAACACCGGGGAGCTGTTTTTT
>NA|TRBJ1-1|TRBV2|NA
CASRDRGGNTEAFF
TGTGCCAGCAGGGATAGAGGAGGGAACACTGAAGCTTTCTTT
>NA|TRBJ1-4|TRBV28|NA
CASSQPDSYNEKLFF
TGTGCCAGCAGCCAACCCGACAGTTATAATGAAAAACTGTTTTTT
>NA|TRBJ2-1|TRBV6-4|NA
CASSVSRNEQFF
TGTGCCAGCAGTGTTTCGCGAAATGAGCAGTTCTTC
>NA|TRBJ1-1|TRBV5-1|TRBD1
CASSLVSGTGAFF
TGCGCCAGCAGCTTGGTTAGTGGGACAGGAGCTTTCTTT
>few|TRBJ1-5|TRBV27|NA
CASSTNRDQPQHF
TGTGCCAGCAGTACCAACAGGGATCAGCCCCAGCATTTT
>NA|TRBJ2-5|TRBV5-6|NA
CASSRVSTETQYF
TGTGCCAGCAGCCGGGTGAGCACAGAGACCCAGTACTTC
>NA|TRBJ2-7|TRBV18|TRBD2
CASSPRGTSGSGRYEQYF
TGTGCCAGCTCACCACGGGGGACTAGCGGGAGCGGGAGGTACGAGCAGTACTTC
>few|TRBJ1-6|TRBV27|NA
CASSLDRLRGSPLHF
TGTGCCAGCAGCCTGGATAGGTTGCGGGGCTCACCCCTCCACTTT
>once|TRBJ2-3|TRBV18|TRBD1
CASSRQGDGTDTQYF
TGTGCCAGCTCAAGACAGGGAGACGGCACAGATACGCAGTATTTT
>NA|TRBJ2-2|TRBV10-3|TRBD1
CAISGGQYRTGELFF
TGTGCCATCAGTGGGGGACAGTACCGAACCGGGGAGCTGTTTTTT
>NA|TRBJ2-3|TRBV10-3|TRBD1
CAIRRQGEGADTQYF
TGTGCCATCAGACGACAGGGTGAGGGAGCAGATACGCAGTATTTT
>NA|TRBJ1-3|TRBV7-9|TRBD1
CASSPDRGQVSGNTIYF
TGTGCCAGCAGCCCAGACAGGGGGCAAGTATCTGGAAACACCATATATTTT
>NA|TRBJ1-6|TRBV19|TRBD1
CASSFGQVNSPLHF
TGTGCCAGTAGTTTTGGACAGGTTAATTCACCCCTCCACTTT
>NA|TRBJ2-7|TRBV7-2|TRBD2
CASSPPLVSGRAVEQYF
TGTGCCAGCAGCCCACCGCTCGTGTCCGGGAGGGCCGTCGAGCAGTACTTC
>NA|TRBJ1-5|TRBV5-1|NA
CASRAGLPSHNQPQHF
TGCGCCAGCAGGGCGGGGCTACCCAGCCACAATCAGCCCCAGCATTTT
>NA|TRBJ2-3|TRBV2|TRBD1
CASRDRGGPDTQYF
TGTGCCAGCAGGGACAGGGGGGGACCAGATACGCAGTATTTT
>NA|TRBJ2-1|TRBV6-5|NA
CASSRLRNEQFF
TGTGCCAGCAGCCGACTACGGAATGAGCAGTTCTTC
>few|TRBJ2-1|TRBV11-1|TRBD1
CASSRTGLEQFF
TGTGCCAGCAGCCGGACAGGCCTTGAGCAGTTCTTC
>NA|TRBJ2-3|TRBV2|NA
CASSEGSIADTQYF
TGTGCCAGCAGTGAAGGCAGTATCGCAGATACGCAGTATTTT
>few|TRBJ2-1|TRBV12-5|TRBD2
CASGLFGLAGGASYNEQFF
TGTGCTAGTGGTTTGTTTGGTCTAGCGGGAGGAGCTTCCTACAATGAGCAGTTCTTC
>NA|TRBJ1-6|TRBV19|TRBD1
CASSIGTDNSPLHF
TGTGCCAGTAGTATCGGGACAGATAATTCACCCCTCCACTTT
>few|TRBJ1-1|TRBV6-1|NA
CASSEYQANTEAFF
TGTGCCAGCAGTGAATACCAGGCGAACACTGAAGCTTTCTTT
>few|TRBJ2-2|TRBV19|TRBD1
CASKDRDRGTGELFF
TGTGCCAGTAAAGACCGGGACAGGGGAACCGGGGAGCTGTTTTTT
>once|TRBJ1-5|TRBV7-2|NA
CASSKGGNSNQPQHF
TGTGCCAGCAGCAAGGGGGGGAATAGCAATCAGCCCCAGCATTTT
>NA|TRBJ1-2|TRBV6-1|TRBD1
CASSGAGTGGNYGYTF
TGTGCCAGCAGTGGGGCCGGGACAGGGGGCAACTATGGCTACACCTTC
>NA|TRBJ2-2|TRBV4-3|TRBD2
CASSRGTSVTTGELFF
TGCGCCAGCAGCCGGGGGACTAGCGTGACCACCGGGGAGCTGTTTTTT
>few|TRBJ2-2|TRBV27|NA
CASSFIQGRGELFF
TGTGCCAGCAGTTTCATACAGGGAAGGGGGGAGCTGTTTTTT
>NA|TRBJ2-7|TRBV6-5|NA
CASRHGSNRYEQYF
TGTGCCAGCAGGCACGGGTCCAATCGGTACGAGCAGTACTTC
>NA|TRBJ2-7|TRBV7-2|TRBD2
CASSGRGLAGGKEQYF
TGTGCCAGCAGCGGAAGGGGACTAGCGGGGGGGAAAGAGCAGTACTTC
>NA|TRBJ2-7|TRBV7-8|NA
CASSLQRGATYEQYF
TGTGCCAGCAGCCTCCAGCGCGGGGCTACCTACGAGCAGTACTTC
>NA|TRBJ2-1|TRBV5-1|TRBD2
CASSIPGLAGGSNEQFF
TGCGCCAGCAGCATCCCGGGACTAGCGGGGGGGTCTAATGAGCAGTTCTTC
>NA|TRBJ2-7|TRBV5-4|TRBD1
CASSYFDRGLYEQYF
TGTGCCAGCAGCTACTTCGACAGGGGCCTCTACGAGCAGTACTTC
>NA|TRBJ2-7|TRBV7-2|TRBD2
CASSLGLAGTYEQYF
TGTGCCAGCAGCCTTGGACTAGCGGGGACCTACGAGCAGTACTTC
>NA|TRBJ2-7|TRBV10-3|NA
CAISGSAGEVYEQYF
TGTGCCATCAGTGGGTCAGCTGGGGAGGTTTACGAGCAGTACTTC
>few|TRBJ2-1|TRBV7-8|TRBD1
CASSLGQGSYNEQFF
TGTGCCAGCAGCCTCGGACAGGGAAGTTACAATGAGCAGTTCTTC
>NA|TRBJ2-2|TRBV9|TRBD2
CASSGSGLAGGSLGELFF
TGTGCCAGCAGCGGATCGGGACTAGCGGGAGGAAGTCTCGGGGAGCTGTTTTTT
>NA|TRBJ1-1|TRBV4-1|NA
CASSQARASSPEAFF
TGCGCCAGCAGCCAAGCGAGAGCGAGCTCGCCTGAAGCTTTCTTT
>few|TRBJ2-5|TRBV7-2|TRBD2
CASSQLVGRTQETQYF
TGTGCCAGCAGCCAACTGGTCGGGAGGACCCAAGAGACCCAGTACTTC
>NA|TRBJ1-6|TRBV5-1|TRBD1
CASSLFGQGNSPLHF
TGCGCCAGCAGCTTGTTCGGACAGGGCAATTCACCCCTCCACTTT
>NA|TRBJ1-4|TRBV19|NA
CASSPRDYPDRRNEKLFF
TGTGCCAGTAGTCCACGAGATTACCCGGACAGACGTAATGAAAAACTGTTTTTT
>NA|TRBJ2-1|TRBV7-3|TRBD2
CASSSEGLSGKIPYNEQFF
TGTGCCAGCAGCTCCGAGGGTCTTAGCGGGAAAATACCCTACAATGAGCAGTTCTTC